The sequence of this T cell receptor beta chain was determined in a study of response to subunit inactivated influenza vaccine. Trimming removed 5 bases from V and 6 bases from J; junction bases left unmatched: 8. This CDR3 spans 15 amino acids. CDR1 and CDR2 from the germline V gene are SEHNR and FQNEAQ (reference sequence). Notes on the study in general: T cells newly recruited by each seasonal influenza vaccination are few, the authors suggested.

In the case of this clonotype: Its antigen remains unknown.

Each CDR3 protein is one row after TCRdb ran MiXCR on the RT-PCR reads. The sample records roughly 460,000 distinct CDR3 sequences, around 9.9% being singletons. The sample in question was PBMCs from blood, obtained more than 35 days after vaccination. The chain carries TRBV7-9 and TRBJ1-5; TRBD1 matches 9 bases. This clonotype was sampled from a man aged 50 to 60 who received an inactivated influenza vaccine. The CDR3 region has the DNA TGTGCCAGCAGCACGGACAGGGGCGCCGGTCAGCCCCAGCATTTT. It yields the protein CASSTDRGAGQPQHF.